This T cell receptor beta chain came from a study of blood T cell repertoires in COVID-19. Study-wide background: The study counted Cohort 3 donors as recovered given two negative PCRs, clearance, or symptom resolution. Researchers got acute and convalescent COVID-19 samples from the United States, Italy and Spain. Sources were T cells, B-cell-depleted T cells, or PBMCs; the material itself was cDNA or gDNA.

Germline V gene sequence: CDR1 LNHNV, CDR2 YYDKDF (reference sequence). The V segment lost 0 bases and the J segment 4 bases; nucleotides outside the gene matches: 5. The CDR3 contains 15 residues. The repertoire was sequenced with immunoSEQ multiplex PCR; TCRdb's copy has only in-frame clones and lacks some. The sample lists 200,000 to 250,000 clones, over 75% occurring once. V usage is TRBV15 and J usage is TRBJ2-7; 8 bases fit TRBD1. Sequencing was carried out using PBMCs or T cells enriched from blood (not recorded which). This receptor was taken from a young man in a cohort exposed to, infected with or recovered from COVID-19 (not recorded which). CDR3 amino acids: CATSRDTGGQYEQYF. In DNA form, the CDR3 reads TGTGCCACCAGCAGAGATACAGGGGGGCAGTACGAGCAGTACTTC. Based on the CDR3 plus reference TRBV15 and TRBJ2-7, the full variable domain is DAMVIQNPRYQVTQFGKPVTLSCSQTLNHNVMYWYQQKSSQAPKLLFHYYDKDFNNEADTPDNFQSRRPNTSFCFLDIRSPGLGDTAMYLCATSRDTGGQYEQYFGPGTRLTVT.